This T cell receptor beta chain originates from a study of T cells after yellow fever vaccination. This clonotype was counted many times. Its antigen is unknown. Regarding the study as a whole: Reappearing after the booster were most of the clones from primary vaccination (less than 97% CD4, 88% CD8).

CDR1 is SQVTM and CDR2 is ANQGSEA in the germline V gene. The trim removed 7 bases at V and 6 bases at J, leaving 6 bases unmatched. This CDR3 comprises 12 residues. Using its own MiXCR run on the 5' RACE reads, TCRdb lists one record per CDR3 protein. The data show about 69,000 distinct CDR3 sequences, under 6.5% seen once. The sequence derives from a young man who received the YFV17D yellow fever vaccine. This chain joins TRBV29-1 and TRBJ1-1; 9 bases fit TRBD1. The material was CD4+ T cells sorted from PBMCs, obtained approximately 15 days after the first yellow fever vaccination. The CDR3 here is CSADRGTAEAFF. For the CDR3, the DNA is TGCAGCGCGGACAGGGGAACGGCTGAAGCTTTCTTT.